This is a list of T cell receptor beta chains from one sample in a study of cytomegalovirus exposure and HLA in healthy donors. Clones were sequenced by immunoSEQ multiplex PCR, and TCRdb holds only the in-frame ones, with some missing. The data contain about 89,000 clones, approximately 86% of them singletons. The source material was PBMCs. These receptors were obtained from a man younger than 45 in good health and CMV-seropositive. The CDR3 runs from the conserved cysteine through the conserved F or W. The D gene is left open where the match is weak. Not all rows give a size; the values are once, few, many and, for expanded clones, a class.

v_call,j_call,cdr3_length,d_call,clone_size,cdr3_aa,cdr3_nt
TRBV7-8,TRBJ2-7,14,TRBD2,.,CASRELAGGHEQYF,TGTGCCAGCAGAGAGCTAGCGGGAGGCCACGAGCAGTACTTC
TRBV2,TRBJ2-5,14,TRBD2,.,CASRRLAGDETQYF,TGTGCCAGCAGGCGACTAGCGGGAGACGAGACCCAGTACTTC
TRBV28,TRBJ2-7,14,TRBD2,.,CASSLGGGAYEQYF,TGTGCCAGCAGTTTAGGCGGGGGAGCATACGAGCAGTACTTC
TRBV25-1,TRBJ1-3,16,.,.,CASSELKRGSGNTIYF,TGTGCCAGCAGTGAATTGAAGCGGGGTTCTGGAAACACCATATATTTT
TRBV6-1,TRBJ2-1,13,.,.,CASRDSLYNEQFF,TGTGCCAGCCGGGACTCCCTGTACAATGAGCAGTTCTTC
TRBV10-1,TRBJ2-3,14,.,.,CASSRDSLTDTQYF,TGCGCCAGCAGTCGCGACAGCCTCACAGATACGCAGTATTTT
TRBV11-2,TRBJ2-1,16,TRBD2,.,CASSVLLAGGLNEQFF,TGTGCCAGCAGCGTCCTACTAGCGGGAGGCCTCAATGAGCAGTTCTTC
TRBV9,TRBJ2-1,13,.,.,CASSVDHNNEQFF,TGTGCCAGCAGCGTAGACCACAACAATGAGCAGTTCTTC
TRBV6-1,TRBJ2-7,12,.,.,CASSEARYEQYF,TGTGCCAGCAGTGAAGCCCGCTACGAGCAGTACTTC
TRBV5-1,TRBJ2-2,13,.,.,CASSLGLTGELFF,TGCGCCAGCAGCTTGGGGCTCACCGGGGAGCTGTTTTTT
TRBV5-4,TRBJ2-1,15,TRBD2,.,CASSLGLAGADEQFF,TGTGCCAGCAGCTTGGGCCTAGCGGGAGCCGATGAGCAGTTCTTC
TRBV2,TRBJ2-5,13,TRBD1,few,CASSARGLETQYF,TGTGCCAGCAGTGCAAGGGGGCTCGAGACCCAGTACTTC
TRBV4-1,TRBJ2-5,14,.,once,CASSQSIIQETQYF,TGCGCCAGCAGCCAGTCTATTATACAAGAGACCCAGTACTTC
TRBV4-1,TRBJ2-3,18,TRBD2,.,CASSQVGGGLAGLETQYF,TGCGCCAGCAGCCAAGTGGGTGGGGGACTAGCGGGATTGGAAACGCAGTATTTT
TRBV2,TRBJ1-3,16,.,.,CASSKVEFFSGNTIYF,TGTGCCAGCAGCAAGGTGGAGTTTTTCTCTGGAAACACCATATATTTT
TRBV5-1,TRBJ1-1,17,.,once,CASSLGLLAGPNTEAFF,TGCGCCAGCAGCTTGGGTCTATTGGCAGGTCCTAACACTGAAGCTTTCTTT